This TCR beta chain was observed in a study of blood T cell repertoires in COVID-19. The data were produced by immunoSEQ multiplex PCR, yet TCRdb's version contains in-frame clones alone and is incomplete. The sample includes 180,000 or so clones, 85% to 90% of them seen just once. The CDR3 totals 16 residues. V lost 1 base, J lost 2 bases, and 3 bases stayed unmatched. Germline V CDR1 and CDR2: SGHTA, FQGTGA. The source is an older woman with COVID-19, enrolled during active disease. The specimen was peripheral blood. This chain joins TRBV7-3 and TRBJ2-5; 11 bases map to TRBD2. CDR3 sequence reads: CASSLNRLAGQETQYF. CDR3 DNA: TGTGCCAGCAGCTTAAACCGACTAGCGGGGCAAGAGACCCAGTACTTC.